This record covers a single TCR beta chain. The specificity of this receptor is unknown. No base quality values were provided; no much bigger clone lies one nucleotide off. These data belong to a study of blood T cell repertoires in COVID-19 (dated by TCRdb to 2020 to 2022). As for the study more broadly: Collaborator samples came from the United States, Italy and Spain and covered acute and convalescent phases of COVID-19. The material from the prospective study consisted of cDNA or gDNA derived from T cells, B-cell-depleted T cells, or PBMCs. Subjects who had been exposed to COVID-19, were actively infected with it, or had recovered from it provided the deeply sampled blood TCRbeta repertoires that made up the dataset. The repertoires were released in a freely available public database meant as a resource for research on the immune response to SARS-CoV-2. Samples were obtained from the ongoing ImmuneRACE study (first 160 participants) and from approximately 1,200 subjects provided by 6 global collaborators. A de-identified subject ID, COVID-19 status, age in years and sex were almost always included in the sample metadata. Where HLA class I and class II types were available, the types were taken from metadata supplied by the sample provider, not from assay-based typing.

Collaborating institutions collected whole blood in K2EDTA tubes following their own protocols. For TCRbeta analysis, collaborators shipped samples in one of three forms: frozen whole blood, isolated PBMCs, or DNA extracted from either of those sample types. V loses 0 bases, J loses 6 bases, and the germline ends lie 15 bases apart. Sequences LGHNA (CDR1) and YSLEER (CDR2) are obtained from the germline V gene. Including cysteine and phenylalanine, the CDR3 has 16 amino acids. The DNA shown is the 48-base CDR3, in frame from base 1. TCRbeta CDR3 regions were amplified from genomic DNA by means of the immunoSEQ Assay, a bias-controlled multiplex PCR. The study's own analysis went as follows. The number of nucleated cells in each sample was estimated by amplification of reference gene primers within the assay. Sequence reads were collapsed and filtered to measure the absolute abundance of every unique TCRbeta CDR3 rearrangement. For each sample, productive Simpson clonality was calculated by taking the square root of Simpson's diversity index across productive rearrangements. The immuneACCESS repertoire file appears here via TCRdb, limited to in-frame rearrangements. These files lack a portion of the clones; in checked studies, under half of the deficit traces to unresolved V genes, and the cause of the others is not known. V, J and clone size are taken as reported in that table, and D and trimming were inferred from the DNA itself. The sample contains hundreds of thousands of clones, 85% to 90% of them found a single time. Around 1.2% of the sample is in the top ten clones.

Overall study results and their limits: The quantity of clinical and demographic metadata differed by source and by participant and was supplied without curation.

In this chain, TRBV4-3 is recombined with TRBJ1-5; TRBD1 is a weak D gene call, 5 bases matching. The TCR comes from a man between 65 and 85 years old with acute or convalescent COVID-19. The specimen was peripheral blood. The sequenced DNA: TGCGCCAGCAGCCAAGATTGGGGGGTGGATGGTCAGCCCCAGCATTTT. It specifies CASSQDWGVDGQPQHF.